This paragraph covers one TCR beta chain sequence. Its antigen is unidentified. These data come from a study of shared clonotypes between healthy human individuals. Findings and limits, study-wide: Large sequencing depth failed to make sorted-subset sequencing complete, rarefaction showed. Non-shared clonotypes had lower generation probabilities than those shared by all four donors. The researchers took only blood, and tissue repertoires probably look different.

In the naive CD8 group, cells lacked CD45RO and were positively selected for CCR7, so terminally differentiated effector memory CD45RA+ cells were left out. Generated by immunoSEQ multiplex PCR, the TCRdb table keeps only in-frame clones and is missing some. This sample yields around 610,000 clones, of which about 95% are seen a single time; approximately 0.12% belongs to the top ten. The CDR3 contains 13 residues. CDR1 is LNHDA, CDR2 SQIVND, per germline (reference sequence). V lost 4 bases and J lost 1, with 8 bases in between. V usage is TRBV19 and J usage is TRBJ2-7, with TRBD2 as a possible D gene (5 bases). This clonotype originated in a woman younger than 45 in good health. The sample taken for sequencing was naive CD8+ T cells sorted from blood. This chain's CDR3 is CASSTRLSYEQYF. The DNA for the CDR3 is TGTGCCAGTAGTACCCGACTATCCTACGAGCAGTACTTC.